A single sample is the source of the 12 T cell receptor beta chains below, sequenced in a study of shared clonotypes between healthy human individuals. Some clones are missing from TCRdb's copy, which holds only in-frame ones; the method was immunoSEQ multiplex PCR. The profile covers about 2.1 million clones, with roughly 91% appearing a single time and under 2% taken by the ten largest. Terminally differentiated effector memory CD45RA+ cells were left out of the naive CD8 fraction, which was CD45RO-negative and positively selected for CCR7. The sequenced sample was naive CD8+ T cells from PBMCs. Receptors originate from a man between 18 and 35 years old in good health. Some clones in this sample may be carry-over from other donors' samples.

This rearrangement joins TRBV27 to TRBJ2-2; D is perhaps TRBD1 (5 bases). The CDR3 is 15 residues long. Trimming took off 7 bases at V and 4 bases at J, with 16 bases between the two ends. The germline V gene has CDR1 MNHEY and CDR2 SMNVEV (reference sequence). Here the CDR3 DNA reads TGTGCCAGCACCCCAGGGTCGTCGACCACCGGGGAGCTGTTTTTT. Protein: CASTPGSSTTGELFF.

The gene calls are TRBV14 and TRBJ1-2, with a weak D call TRBD1 (5 bases). The CDR3 spans 13 residues. With 3 bases removed from V and 4 bases from J, the gap between germline ends came to 9 bases. CDR1 and CDR2 (germline): SGHDN, FVKESK. The CDR3 DNA sequence: TGTGCCAGCAGCCACCGGGGCGTCTATGGCTACACCTTC. The encoded protein is CASSHRGVYGYTF.

The genes are TRBV15 and TRBJ2-7; D gene uncertain. Germline loops: CDR1 LNHNV, CDR2 YYDKDF (reference sequence). V was clipped by 1 base and J by 2 bases, with 12 bases between them. This CDR3 region has 15 residues. DNA of the CDR3: TGTGCCACCAGCAGAGGGTTCGACAAGACCTACGAGCAGTACTTC. It specifies CATSRGFDKTYEQYF.

This clone has just one count. This chain uses TRBV28 with TRBJ2-7; a weak D match, TRBD1 (6 bases). The length of the CDR3 is 16 residues. CDR1 is MDHEN and CDR2 is SYDVKM in the germline V gene. Trimming left V 3 bases short and J 2 bases short, with 17 bases between. The CDR3 region is CASSFLPSDSTYEQYF. The CDR3 nucleotides are TGTGCCAGCAGTTTTTTACCGTCGGACAGTACCTACGAGCAGTACTTC.

V usage is TRBV27 and J usage is TRBJ2-6; D is undetermined. The CDR3 spans 14 residues. V was pared by 5 bases and J by 0 bases, with 5 bases between. CDR1 is MNHEY and CDR2 is SMNVEV in the germline V gene (reference sequence). CDR3 protein: CASSIRSGANVLTF. The DNA for the CDR3 is TGTGCCAGCAGTATACGCTCTGGGGCCAACGTCCTGACTTTC.

This clone was seen only a few times. The J gene is TRBJ1-5, the V gene TRBV19, with no clear D. Looked up from germline, CDR1 is LNHDA and CDR2 is SQIVND (reference sequence). Between the trimmed V and J ends, which lost 0 bases and 3 bases, there was a span of 6 bases. This CDR3 has 14 residues. The CDR3 sequence: CASSIEGYNQPQHF. CDR3 DNA: TGTGCCAGTAGTATAGAAGGCTACAATCAGCCCCAGCATTTT.

This clone was seen once. The CDR3 protein is CASSVRGDYGYTF. The CDR3 DNA follows: TGTGCCAGCAGCGTTAGGGGGGACTATGGCTACACCTTC. The chain combines TRBV13 with TRBJ1-2; TRBD1 might be the D (6 bases). Germline CDR1 and CDR2: PRHDT and FYEKMQ (reference sequence). The CDR3 extends over 13 amino acids. With 5 bases removed from V and 3 bases from J, the gap between germline ends came to 10 bases.

The J gene is TRBJ2-2, the V gene TRBV6-5, with 7 bases identical to TRBD1. The CDR3 has 16 residues. Germline V gene lookup returns CDR1 MNHEY and CDR2 SVGAGI. After removal of 2 bases from V and 5 bases from J, the junction contained 8 bases not matched to a gene. The CDR3 DNA sequence: TGTGCCAGCAGTTACATCCCAGGGGGTTCAACCGGGGAGCTGTTTTTT. This sequence encodes CASSYIPGGSTGELFF.

V is TRBV7-6 and J is TRBJ1-1, with D possibly being TRBD1 (6 bases). V gave up 1 base and J gave up 8 bases, with 17 bases separating them. This CDR3 region has 15 residues. The germline V gene has CDR1 SGHVS and CDR2 FNYEAQ. The CDR3, as DNA: TGTGCCAGCAGCTTAGGGCAGGGGATTAAGGCCGAAGCTTTCTTT. It encodes CASSLGQGIKAEAFF.

This clone was counted once. The genes are TRBV2 and TRBJ2-1; TRBD2 aligns across 15 bases. Germline lookup yields CDR1 SNHLY and CDR2 FYNNEI. V lost 2 bases to trimming and J lost 8 bases; unmatched junction nucleotides: 4. The CDR3 has 16 residues. The CDR3 coding sequence is TGTGCCAGCAGTGAACGTGGGACTAGCGGGAGGTATGAGCAGTTCTTC. As protein: CASSERGTSGRYEQFF.

The J gene is TRBJ1-4, the V gene TRBV25-1, with 8 bases fitting TRBD1. The germline V gene has CDR1 MGHDK and CDR2 SYGVNS. The junction had 7 bases not matched to a gene; V was cut back by 3 bases and J by 4 bases. The CDR3 spans 16 residues. The CDR3 bases are TGTGCCAGCAGTGAGGACAGGGTTGGCTTTAATGAAAAACTGTTTTTT. Residues: CASSEDRVGFNEKLFF.

V gene TRBV7-9 combines with J gene TRBJ2-7; TRBD1 is a possible D gene (5 bases). Trimming cost V 5 bases and J 3 bases, with 17 bases left between them. Germline V CDR1 and CDR2: SEHNR, FQNEAQ (reference sequence). This CDR3 comprises 15 residues. Written as DNA, the CDR3 is TGTGCCAGCAGCCCGAAGGGGCATTATGACTACGAGCAGTACTTC. It codes for CASSPKGHYDYEQYF.